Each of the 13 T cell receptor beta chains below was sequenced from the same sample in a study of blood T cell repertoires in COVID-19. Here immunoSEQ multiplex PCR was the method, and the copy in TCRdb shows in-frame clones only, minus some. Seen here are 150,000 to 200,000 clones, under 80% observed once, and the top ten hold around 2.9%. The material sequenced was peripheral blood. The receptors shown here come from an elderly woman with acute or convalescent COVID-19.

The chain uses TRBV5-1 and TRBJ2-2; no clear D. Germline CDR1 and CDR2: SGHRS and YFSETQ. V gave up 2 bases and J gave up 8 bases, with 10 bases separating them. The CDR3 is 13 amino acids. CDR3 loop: CASSFPFAGELFF. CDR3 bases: TGCGCCAGCAGCTTCCCGTTCGCGGGGGAGCTGTTTTTT.

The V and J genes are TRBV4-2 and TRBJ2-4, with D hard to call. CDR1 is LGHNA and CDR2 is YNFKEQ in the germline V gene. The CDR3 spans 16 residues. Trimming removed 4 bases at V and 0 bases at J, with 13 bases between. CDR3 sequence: CASSPTNFVAKNIQYF. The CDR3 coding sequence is TGTGCCAGCAGCCCTACTAATTTCGTAGCCAAAAACATTCAGTACTTC.

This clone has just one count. CDR3 sequence (DNA): TGTGCCAGCAGTGAGCAGGGGAGAGGCTACACCTTC. Amino acid sequence: CASSEQGRGYTF. This chain links TRBV2 with TRBJ1-2; perhaps TRBD1 as D (6 bases). Trimming cost V 3 bases and J 8 bases, with 10 bases left between them. This CDR3 region has 12 residues. Germline V CDR1 and CDR2: SNHLY, FYNNEI.

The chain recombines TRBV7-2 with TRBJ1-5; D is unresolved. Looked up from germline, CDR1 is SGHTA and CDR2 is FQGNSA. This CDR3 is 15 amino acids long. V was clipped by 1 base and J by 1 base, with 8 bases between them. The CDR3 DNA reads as TGTGCCAGCAGCTTAGACAGAGTAAGCAATCAGCCCCAGCATTTT. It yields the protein CASSLDRVSNQPQHF.

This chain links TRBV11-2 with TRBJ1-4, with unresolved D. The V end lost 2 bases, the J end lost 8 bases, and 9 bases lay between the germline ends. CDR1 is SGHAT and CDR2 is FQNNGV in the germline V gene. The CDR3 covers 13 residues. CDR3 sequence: CASSLTGGEKLFF. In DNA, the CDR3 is TGTGCCAGCAGCTTAACCGGAGGGGAAAAACTGTTTTTT.

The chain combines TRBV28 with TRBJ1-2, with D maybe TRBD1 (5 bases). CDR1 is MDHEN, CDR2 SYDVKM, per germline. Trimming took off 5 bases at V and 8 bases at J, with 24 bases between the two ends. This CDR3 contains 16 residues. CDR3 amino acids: CASSPGGTLIGGGYTF. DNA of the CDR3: TGTGCCAGCAGTCCGGGCGGGACCCTCATCGGCGGGGGCTACACCTTC.

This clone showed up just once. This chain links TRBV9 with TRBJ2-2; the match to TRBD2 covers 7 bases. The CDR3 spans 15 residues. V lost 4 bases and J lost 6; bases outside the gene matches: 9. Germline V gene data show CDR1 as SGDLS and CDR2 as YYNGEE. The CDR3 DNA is TGTGCCAGCAGCTCCCGGGGTCTAGCGGCCGGGGAGCTGTTTTTT. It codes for CASSSRGLAAGELFF.

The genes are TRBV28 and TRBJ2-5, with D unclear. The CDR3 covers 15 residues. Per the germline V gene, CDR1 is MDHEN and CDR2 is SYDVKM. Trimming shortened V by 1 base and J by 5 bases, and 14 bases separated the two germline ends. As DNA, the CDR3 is TGTGCCAGCAGTTTATCTCGAGGATATGGGGAGACCCAGTACTTC. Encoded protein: CASSLSRGYGETQYF.

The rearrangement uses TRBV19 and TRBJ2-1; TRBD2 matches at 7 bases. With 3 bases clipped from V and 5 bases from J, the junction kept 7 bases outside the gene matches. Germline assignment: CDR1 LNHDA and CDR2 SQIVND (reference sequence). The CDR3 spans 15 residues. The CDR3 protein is CASSIWLAENNEQFF. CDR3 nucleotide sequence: TGTGCCAGTAGTATCTGGCTAGCGGAAAACAATGAGCAGTTCTTC.

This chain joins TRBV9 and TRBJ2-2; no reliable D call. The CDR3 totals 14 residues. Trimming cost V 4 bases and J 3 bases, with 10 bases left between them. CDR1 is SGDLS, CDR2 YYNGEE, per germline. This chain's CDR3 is CASSPGPHTGELFF. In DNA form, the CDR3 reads TGTGCCAGCAGCCCCGGTCCTCACACCGGGGAGCTGTTTTTT.

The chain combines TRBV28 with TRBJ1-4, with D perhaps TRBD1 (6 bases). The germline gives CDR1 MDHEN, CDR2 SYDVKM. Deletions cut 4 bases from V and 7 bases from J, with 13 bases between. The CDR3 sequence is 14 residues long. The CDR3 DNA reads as TGTGCCAGCAGTTGGGGCAGCAGGGGTGAAAAACTGTTTTTT. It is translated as CASSWGSRGEKLFF.

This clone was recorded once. CDR3: CASSLFAGVTYEQYF. In DNA form, the CDR3 reads TGTGCCAGCAGCTTATTCGCGGGAGTGACCTACGAGCAGTACTTC. This chain joins TRBV11-2 and TRBJ2-7, with TRBD2 matching over 7 bases. Trimming removed 2 bases from V and 2 bases from J; junction bases left unmatched: 6. CDR3 size: 15 residues. The germline V gene encodes CDR1 SGHAT and CDR2 FQNNGV. The full variable domain, in which reference TRBV11-2 and TRBJ2-7 provide the parts outside the CDR3, is EAGVAQSPRYKIIEKRQSVAFWCNPISGHATLYWYQQILGQGPKLLIQFQNNGVVDDSQLPKDRFSAERLKGVDSTLKIQPAKLEDSAVYLCASSLFAGVTYEQYFGPGTRLTVT.

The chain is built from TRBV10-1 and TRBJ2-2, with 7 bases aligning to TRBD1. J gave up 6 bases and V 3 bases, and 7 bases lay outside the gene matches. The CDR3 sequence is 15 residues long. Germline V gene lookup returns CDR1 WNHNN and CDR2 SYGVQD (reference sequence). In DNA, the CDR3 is TGCGCCAGCAGTGACGGGACAGTGCCCCCCGGGGAGCTGTTTTTT. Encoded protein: CASSDGTVPPGELFF.